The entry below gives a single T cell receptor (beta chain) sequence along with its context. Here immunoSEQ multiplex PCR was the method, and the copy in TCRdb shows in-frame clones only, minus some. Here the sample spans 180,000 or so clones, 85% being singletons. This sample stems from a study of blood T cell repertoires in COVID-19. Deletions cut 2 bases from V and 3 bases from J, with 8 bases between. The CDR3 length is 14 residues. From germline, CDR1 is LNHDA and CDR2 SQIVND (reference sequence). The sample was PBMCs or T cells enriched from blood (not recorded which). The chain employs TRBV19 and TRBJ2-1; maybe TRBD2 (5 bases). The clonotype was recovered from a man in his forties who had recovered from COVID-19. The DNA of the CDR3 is TGTGCCAGTAGTATAAAGCGGATCTACAATGAGCAGTTCTTC. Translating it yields CASSIKRIYNEQFF.